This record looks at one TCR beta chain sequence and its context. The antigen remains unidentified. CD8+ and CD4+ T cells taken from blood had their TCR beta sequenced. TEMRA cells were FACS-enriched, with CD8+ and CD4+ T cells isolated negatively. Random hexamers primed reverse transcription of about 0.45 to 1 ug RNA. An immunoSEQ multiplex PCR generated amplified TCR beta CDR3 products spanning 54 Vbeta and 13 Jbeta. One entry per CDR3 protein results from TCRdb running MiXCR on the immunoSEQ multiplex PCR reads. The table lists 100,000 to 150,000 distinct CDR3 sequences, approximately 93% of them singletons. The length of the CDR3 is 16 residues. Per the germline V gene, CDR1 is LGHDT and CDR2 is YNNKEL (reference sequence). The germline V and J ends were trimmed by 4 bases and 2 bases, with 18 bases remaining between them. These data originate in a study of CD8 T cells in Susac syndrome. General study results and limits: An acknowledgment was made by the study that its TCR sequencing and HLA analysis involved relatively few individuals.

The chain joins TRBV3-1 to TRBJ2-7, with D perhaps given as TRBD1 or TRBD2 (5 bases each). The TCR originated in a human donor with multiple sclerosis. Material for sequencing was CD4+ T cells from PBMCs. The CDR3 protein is CASSRSNRDRAYEQYF. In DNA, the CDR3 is TGTGCCAGCAGCCGATCTAACCGGGACCGAGCCTACGAGCAGTACTTC.